The entry below describes one TCR beta chain. These data originate in a study of blood T cell repertoires in COVID-19. Here immunoSEQ multiplex PCR was the method, and the copy in TCRdb shows in-frame clones only, minus some. This table has approximately 250,000 clones, around 85% appearing once. The TCR comes from a man aged 50 to 59 with COVID-19, enrolled during active disease. Source material: peripheral blood.

CDR3: CASSTNRGADTQYF. CDR3 nucleotide sequence: TGTGCCAGCAGTACAAACAGGGGAGCAGATACGCAGTATTTT. The J gene is TRBJ2-3, the V gene TRBV2, with 7 bases lining up with TRBD1. This CDR3 spans 14 amino acids. The V gene end was trimmed by 5 bases and the J gene end by 4 bases; junction bases not matched to a gene: 6. Germline V gene data show CDR1 as SNHLY and CDR2 as FYNNEI.